This T cell receptor (beta chain) was captured by sequencing in a study of technical replicates of blood from several donors. This clone has just one count. TCRdb keeps only in-frame clones here, not all; method: immunoSEQ multiplex PCR. The sample records over 30,000 clones, around 94% being singletons. Germline-derived CDR1 and CDR2 are SGHTS and YDEGEE. The V and J ends lost 2 bases and 3 bases respectively, with 8 bases between them. The CDR3 contains 13 residues. The sequence derives from a human donor in good health. Some clones in this sample may be carry-over from other donors' samples. The J gene is TRBJ2-5, the V gene TRBV5-8; D is possibly TRBD1 (6 bases). Sequenced material: PBMCs. This CDR3 reads CASSLTGKETQYF. CDR3 bases: TGTGCCAGCAGCTTAACAGGGAAAGAGACCCAGTACTTC.